This entry describes one TCR beta chain. Its antigen is still unknown. At one end the junction does not follow the germline gene, possibly because of a read error. The data are from a study of cytomegalovirus exposure and HLA in healthy donors (dated by TCRdb to 2016 to 2017). For the wider study: An earlier analysis of several hundred of the donors reported 276 Gb of sequence data and 117 million unique TCR beta sequences obtained from about 179 million T cells. An early release covering roughly 580 HLA-typed donors comprised roughly 300 gigabases of sequencing data and 65 million to 100 million unique TCR sequences. Of the approximately 370 genotyped donors, over 80% were placed in the genetic ancestry cluster associated with self-reported Caucasian donors. The aim of the study was to test whether cataloging public T cell receptors could identify signatures of past pathogen exposure. The T cell repertoires of 666 subjects were profiled by immunosequencing and related to cytomegalovirus serostatus. Besides the first cohort of approximately 670 subjects, a separate validation cohort made up of some 110 different subjects was used. To predict cytomegalovirus infection status, the study combined high-throughput TCR immunosequencing, statistical association of individual TCRs with disease status, and machine learning. A later analysis re-analyzed previously published TCR beta repertoires from several hundred donors and added high-resolution HLA genotyping to study TCR occurrence patterns. Rather than using new phenotypic data, the later analysis identified candidate immune exposures from TCR beta sequences and from how often those sequences occurred across donors. In an earlier analysis of roughly 580 of the donors, high-throughput TCR beta sequencing was used to judge whether each TCR beta V gene segment behaved as functional or pseudogenic. Donor age, sex, ethnicity and CMV serostatus were compiled alongside the repertoire data. In a later genetic analysis, genome-wide SNP genotypes for about 60% of the 666 donors were used, and that subset was treated as a discovery cohort. All discovery cohort repertoires had been generated using a single sequencing platform. HLA typing covered class I and class II loci at four-digit resolution. Typing coverage varied by locus: roughly 629-640 donors for A, B, C, DRB1 and DQB1; approximately 560 for DQA1; around 570 for DPA1; 400 to 480 for DPB1. Several DR-DQ haplotypes were handled as single units for association and clustering because linkage in the cohort was strong. Among 398 genotyped donors of the cohort, an average of approximately 240,000 unique TCR beta nucleotide sequences were sequenced per donor, roughly 20% of them non-productive. Broad study findings and their caveats: A few of the identified cytomegalovirus-associated TCR beta chains were confirmed in vitro to be specific for cytomegalovirus antigens. Because counts were too low, about 18 rarely observed V segments, including chromosome 9 orphons, were left out of the earlier analysis of 587 of the donors. Presence/absence analyses assumed roughly uniform sequencing depth across donors, an assumption that may not hold. According to a later analysis, parvovirus B19, influenza, CMV and Epstein-Barr virus appeared linked to several top co-occurrence clusters. A later analysis associated some 17,000 TCR beta sequences with specific HLA alleles at a false discovery rate of 0.05. In an earlier analysis of under 600 of the donors, most TCR beta V segments were observed in productive rearrangements about 90% or about 30% of the time, broadly matching IMGT annotations. This cohort had only TCR beta chains sequenced, and the lack of alpha or paired-chain data limited which features could be detected. The classifier was reported to diagnose cytomegalovirus status with high specificity and sensitivity in both the original and validation cohorts. Because some donors lacked HLA typing at each locus, the association tests relied only on the typed subset. Linkage disequilibrium might explain the correlated functional status among segregating V segments, but an unknown experimental factor could not be excluded. When HLA alleles, especially DR and DQ, strongly co-occurred, TCR associations were difficult to assign to individual alleles. According to a later analysis, most CMV-associated TCR beta chains appeared to be HLA-restricted, and the HLA associations seemed to be driven largely by CMV exposure. An association between a missense DCLRE1C variant and V-gene and J-gene trimming of TCR beta chains was found in a later genetic analysis and replicated in an independent cohort. A later analysis found that TCR association rates varied across HLA loci, with DRB1 alleles showing the most associated TCRs and HLA-C alleles the fewest. According to the authors, the approach could potentially be generalized to other disease states and immunological phenotypes. Compared with equally common non-associated chains, HLA-associated TCR beta chains in a later analysis were more clonally expanded and had lower generation probabilities. Immune exposure information for the cohort was limited to CMV serostatus. A further reported finding was that TCR beta sequences accurately predicted the HLA-A and HLA-B alleles for most subjects in the first cohort. Most TCR sequences were seen in very few donors, while some public TCRs were found in many individuals. The sequencing pipeline was judged likely to have produced a cluster of highly shared sequence variants as a technical artifact. The study listed 150 to 200 TCR beta chains as associated with cytomegalovirus. Compared with the 666-donor mean, donors in an Asian-associated ancestry cluster had fewer N-insertions in productive TCRs, according to a later genetic analysis. Some IMGT-functional V segments, including TRBV6-2 and TRBV6-3, could not be distinguished by the 87-base-pair reads and were therefore excluded.

The receptor library was made with the immunoSEQ multiplex PCR assay. For the multiplex PCR, a mixture combining 60 forward primers for TCR Vbeta segments and 13 reverse primers for TCR Jbeta segments was used. The CDR3 region of rearranged TCR beta genes was amplified from genomic DNA with a multiplex PCR assay. The amplified TCR beta libraries were sequenced on the Illumina HiSeq System as 87-base-pair reads. The source study handled its data this way. Across the 670 or so repertoires, a later analysis counted 80 million or so unique TCR beta chains, around 10 million of which were shared by at least two donors. To remove PCR and sequencing errors, raw reads were error-corrected and collapsed into unique sequences using a nearest-neighbor algorithm that merged closely related sequences. Alignment of CDR3 sequences to IMGT reference sequences was used to assign V, D and J gene segments. For a sequence to be retained, at least a six-nucleotide match to both a V gene segment and a J gene segment was required. A rearrangement was called productive if the CDR3 had no stop codons and remained in frame with V and J, and every other rearrangement was called non-productive. Following IMGT convention, CDR3 was defined as the stretch from the second conserved V-encoded cysteine to the conserved J-encoded phenylalanine. In an earlier analysis of roughly 610 of the donors, sequences lacking an unambiguous match to a single V gene segment were excluded. An earlier analysis of a few hundred of the donors called V segments functional above 56.7% productive rearrangements and segregating when the between-donor standard deviation exceeded 5%. A statistical classification framework was built for diagnosing cytomegalovirus status from the catalog of TCR beta chain sequences. A later analysis assigned V and J genes by comparing TCR nucleotide sequences with IMGT/GENE-DB human TR gene sequences. The TCRdist pipeline was used in a later analysis to assign CDR3 sequences and most-parsimonious VDJ recombination scenarios. In a later analysis, each TCR beta chain was defined by its CDR3 amino acid sequence together with its V-gene family, and reads without a unique V-gene family were excluded. As a way to deal with suspected cross-contamination and a sequencing artifact, a later analysis dropped roughly 600 nucleotide sequences that were highly shared and had low generation probability. In a later analysis, a clonal expansion index for each public chain was calculated from normalized within-repertoire ranks of inferred template counts. In a later analysis, generation probabilities were computed using a VDJ recombination model fitted to out-of-frame rearrangements, and the results were checked against IGoR. A later analysis scored TCR-TCR, TCR-HLA and TCR-CMV co-occurrence with hypergeometric tests, applying a repertoire-size bias correction to TCR pairs. A later analysis estimated false discovery rates by permuting HLA or CMV assignments 20 times. A later analysis grouped co-occurring TCRs with DBSCAN, adding TCRdist sequence similarity when clustering within HLA-allele-positive subsets. Repertoires with fewer than 30,000 or more than 120,000 public chains were left out of co-occurrence clustering, as were several repertoires with anomalous nucleotide sharing. Here the immuneACCESS table is served through TCRdb, limited to in-frame sequences with V and J called. Missing clones are a known gap in these copies; in checked studies unresolved V genes cover under half, and the rest lacks a known reason. V and J calls and clone size are copied from that table; D and trimming were computed from the DNA. The sample table records 45,000 to 70,000 clones. The ten largest clones take up about 12% of the sample.

The cohort was made up of 500 to 850 healthy bone marrow donors. At the time of sampling, every cohort member was nominally healthy, though immune exposures that went unrecorded were likely present. The donor was CMV seropositive and belonged to the group of over 250 seropositive cohort members. A peripheral blood sample was collected from each donor, and TCR beta sequencing was performed on peripheral blood mononuclear cells. Genomic DNA was extracted from the blood cell samples with the Qiagen DNeasy Blood Extraction Kit. CDR1 and CDR2 were assigned from the germline V gene (reference sequence) as SSHAT and FNYEAQ. The CDR3 spans 12 residues, from the cysteine through the phenylalanine. Only CDR3 DNA is held: 36 bases, read in frame from base 1.

The V and J segments used are TRBV7-7 and TRBJ2-1; a confident D gene designation cannot be given. Specimen: PBMCs. The source of this sequence is a woman aged 25 to 39 in good health and CMV-seropositive. The CDR3 reads as follows: CASSSPGAGQFF. The DNA sequence is TGTGCTAGCAGCTCCCCCGGCGCAGGGCAGTTCTTC.